This T cell receptor beta chain was identified during a study of PD-L1 blockade in urothelial cancer. Background on the study: Analyzed time points were 3 weeks (second dose) and 6 weeks after therapy began.

Clones were sequenced by immunoSEQ multiplex PCR, and TCRdb holds only the in-frame ones, with some missing. Of some 51,000 clones listed, 85% to 90% are singletons. Sample time point: peripheral blood 6 weeks after treatment start. Material: PBMCs, obtained around atezolizumab (anti-PD-L1) treatment. The TCR sequence derives from a man between 60 and 75 years old with urothelial cancer.

CDR3 sequence: CASSSAGLSGNTIYF. The CDR3 bases are TGTGCCAGCAGTTCGGCAGGCCTCTCTGGAAACACCATATATTTT. This chain links TRBV6-5 with TRBJ1-3; D uncertain. Trimming removed 4 bases at V and 0 bases at J, with 10 bases between. Germline V gene data show CDR1 as MNHEY and CDR2 as SVGAGI. The CDR3 length is 15 residues.